The TCR beta chain described here comes from a study of T cell changes during pregnancy in multiple sclerosis. Data came from immunoSEQ multiplex PCR; TCRdb stores just in-frame clones and leaves some out. The sample yields about 80,000 clones, 90% to 95% seen once. The specimen comprised peripheral blood, sampled before pregnancy. The clonotype comes from a female donor with multiple sclerosis, enrolled in a pregnancy study.

CDR3 loop: CASTRQGSATEAFF. In DNA form, the CDR3 reads TGTGCCAGCACCCGACAGGGGAGCGCGACTGAAGCTTTCTTT. The chain is built from TRBV5-4 and TRBJ1-1; 8 bases agree with TRBD1. This CDR3 spans 14 amino acids. Germline CDR1 reads SGHNT; CDR2 reads YYREEE (reference sequence). After removal of 6 bases from V and 5 bases from J, the junction contained 9 bases not matched to a gene.